This is a list of T cell receptor beta chains from one sample in a study of sequential checkpoint blockade in melanoma. Some clones are missing from TCRdb's copy, which holds only in-frame ones; the method was immunoSEQ multiplex PCR. The data hold 9,500 to 15,000 clones, with about 25% observed a single time. The source was tumor tissue (inferred from file names), collected from a patient given nivolumab and ipilimumab in sequence. These receptors all stem from a human donor with melanoma. The CDR3 runs from the conserved cysteine through the conserved F or W. A D gene is named only where the DNA matches it firmly. Clone size is not always given. Where it is, it says once, few, many or a class for expanded clones.

>-|-|TRBJ1-5|TRBV19
CASSIDQGSNQPQHF
TGTGCCAGTAGTATAGACCAGGGTAGCAATCAGCCCCAGCATTTT
>-|-|TRBJ2-5|TRBV12-1
CASSLQGVQETQYF
TGTGCCAGCAGCCTGCAGGGGGTCCAAGAGACCCAGTACTTC
>-|few|TRBJ2-6|TRBV7-5
CASSLDPGSNEPGANVLTF
TGTGCCAGCAGCTTAGATCCAGGGAGTAATGAACCTGGGGCCAACGTCCTGACTTTC
>-|-|TRBJ2-1|TRBV7-5
CASSWVGGTDNEQFF
TGTGCCAGCAGCTGGGTGGGAGGGACAGACAATGAGCAGTTCTTC
>-|few|TRBJ1-4|TRBV6-8
CASRYMGGYEKLFF
TGTGCCAGCAGATACATGGGGGGATATGAAAAACTGTTTTTT
>TRBD1|few|TRBJ1-4|TRBV11-3
CASSFNRGSEKLFF
TGTGCCAGCAGCTTTAACAGGGGGTCTGAAAAACTGTTTTTT
>-|-|TRBJ2-4|TRBV7-6
CASSLAGGPPAKNIQYF
TGTGCCAGCAGCTTGGCAGGCGGACCTCCAGCCAAAAACATTCAGTACTTC
>-|medium-sized|TRBJ1-2|TRBV19
CASSIGLHYGYTF
TGTGCCAGTAGTATCGGTCTGCACTATGGCTACACCTTC
>TRBD2|-|TRBJ2-1|TRBV6-8
CASSYSGGHNEQFF
TGTGCCAGCAGTTACAGCGGGGGGCACAATGAGCAGTTCTTC
>TRBD1|few|TRBJ1-6|TRBV5-1
CASSLENLGQGISPLHF
TGCGCCAGCAGCCTGGAGAATCTGGGACAGGGTATTTCACCCCTCCACTTT
>-|-|TRBJ2-1|TRBV6-8
CASSVEVRGSYNEQFF
TGTGCCAGCAGTGTTGAGGTGAGGGGGTCCTACAATGAGCAGTTCTTC
>-|few|TRBJ1-2|TRBV14
CASSQVGIYGYTF
TGTGCCAGCAGCCAAGTAGGCATTTATGGCTACACCTTC
>-|many|TRBJ1-1|TRBV28
CATLWTVGGTEAFF
TGTGCCACCCTCTGGACAGTGGGGGGCACTGAAGCTTTCTTT
>-|few|TRBJ2-1|TRBV18
CASSPLGPIIEQFF
TGTGCCAGCTCACCACTCGGGCCCATAATTGAGCAGTTCTTC
>TRBD1|few|TRBJ1-3|TRBV11-3
CASSLKGTGTSGNTIYF
TGTGCCAGCAGCTTAAAGGGGACAGGAACCTCTGGAAACACCATATATTTT